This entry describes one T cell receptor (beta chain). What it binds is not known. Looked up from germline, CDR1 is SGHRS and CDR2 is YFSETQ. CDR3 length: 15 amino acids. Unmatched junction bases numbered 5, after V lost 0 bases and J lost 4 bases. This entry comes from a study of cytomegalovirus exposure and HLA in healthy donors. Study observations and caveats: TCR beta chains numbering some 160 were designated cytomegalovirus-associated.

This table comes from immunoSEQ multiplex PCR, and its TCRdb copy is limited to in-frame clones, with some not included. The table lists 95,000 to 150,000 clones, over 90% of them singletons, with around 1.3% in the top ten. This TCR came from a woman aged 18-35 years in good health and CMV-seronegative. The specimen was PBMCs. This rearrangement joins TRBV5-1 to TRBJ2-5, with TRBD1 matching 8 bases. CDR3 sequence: CASSLGTGIGETQYF. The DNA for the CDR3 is TGCGCCAGCAGCTTGGGGACAGGGATAGGAGAGACCCAGTACTTC.